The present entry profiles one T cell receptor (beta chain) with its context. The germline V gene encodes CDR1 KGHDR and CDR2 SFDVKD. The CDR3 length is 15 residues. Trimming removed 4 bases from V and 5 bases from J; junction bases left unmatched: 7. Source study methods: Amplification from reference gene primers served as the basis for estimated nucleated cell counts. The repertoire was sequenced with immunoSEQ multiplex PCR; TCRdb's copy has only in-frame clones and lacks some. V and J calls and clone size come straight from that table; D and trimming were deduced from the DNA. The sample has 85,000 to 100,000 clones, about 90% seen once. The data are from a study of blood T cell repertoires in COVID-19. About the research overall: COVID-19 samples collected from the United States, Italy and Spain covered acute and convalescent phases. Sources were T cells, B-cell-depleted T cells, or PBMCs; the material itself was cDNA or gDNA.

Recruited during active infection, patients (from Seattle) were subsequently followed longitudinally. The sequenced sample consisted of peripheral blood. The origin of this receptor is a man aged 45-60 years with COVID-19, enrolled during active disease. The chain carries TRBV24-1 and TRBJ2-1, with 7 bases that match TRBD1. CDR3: CATSEPGQNNNEQFF. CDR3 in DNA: TGTGCCACCAGTGAGCCGGGACAGAATAACAATGAGCAGTTCTTC.